This is a list of T cell receptor beta chains from one sample in a study of shared clonotypes between healthy human individuals. Produced via immunoSEQ multiplex PCR; TCRdb's table is partial and in-frame only. The data contain over 2 million clones, over 85% of them singletons. The sample was naive CD8+ T cells sorted from blood. These receptors were collected from a man between 18 and 35 years old in good health. Each CDR3 is given with its conserved first and last residue. Fields, in order: CDR3 DNA, CDR3 protein, clone size, J gene, V gene, D gene. A D gene is named only where the DNA matches it firmly. Some rows mark clone size as missing; the rest say once, few, many or name a class of expanded clone.

TGTGCCAGCAGTGACCCGGGACAGAAAAACATTCAGTACTTC | CASSDPGQKNIQYF | - | TRBJ2-4 | TRBV6-1 | TRBD1
TGCAGCGTTGAAGTTCGACAGGGGGCGCGGGCGGGAGGTAATGAGCAGTTCTTC | CSVEVRQGARAGGNEQFF | - | TRBJ2-1 | TRBV29-1 | TRBD1
TGTGCCAGCAGTTTATATACCCATGGGGGAACCGGGGAGCTGTTTTTT | CASSLYTHGGTGELFF | once | TRBJ2-2 | TRBV27 | -
TGTGCCAGCAGTGATGTCCCAGGCTACGAGCAGTACTTC | CASSDVPGYEQYF | once | TRBJ2-7 | TRBV6-1 | -
TGTGCCAGCAGCCGAGCGGACTCCTACGAGCAGTACTTC | CASSRADSYEQYF | - | TRBJ2-7 | TRBV13 | -
TGCAGCGTTGAGGGCCGGGACAGGGAGGGGGAGCAGTACTTC | CSVEGRDREGEQYF | - | TRBJ2-7 | TRBV29-1 | TRBD1
TGCGCCAGCAGCCAAGGGCAAAGCTCCTACGAGCAGTACTTC | CASSQGQSSYEQYF | - | TRBJ2-7 | TRBV4-3 | -
TGTGCCAGCAGTACAATCGACTCAGGAAACACCATATATTTT | CASSTIDSGNTIYF | - | TRBJ1-3 | TRBV28 | -
TGTGCCTGGGAGGGATACGAGCAGTACTTC | CAWEGYEQYF | - | TRBJ2-7 | TRBV30 | -
TGCGCCAGCAGCCAAGGACAGGCTCAGCCCCAGCATTTT | CASSQGQAQPQHF | - | TRBJ1-5 | TRBV4-1 | -
TGTGCCAGCAGCGGACGGGGTGCGCGGGCCCCCCAAGAGACCCAGTACTTC | CASSGRGARAPQETQYF | - | TRBJ2-5 | TRBV7-2 | -
TGCAGCGTTGATACAATGTACGAGCAGTACTTC | CSVDTMYEQYF | - | TRBJ2-7 | TRBV29-1 | -
TGCGCCAGCAGCCTCACCACGCACACTGAAGCTTTCTTT | CASSLTTHTEAFF | - | TRBJ1-1 | TRBV4-1 | -
TGTGCCAGCAGCCCCAGCCCGGGACAGATCTACGAGCAGTACTTC | CASSPSPGQIYEQYF | - | TRBJ2-7 | TRBV27 | TRBD1
TGCGCCAGCAGTCCGGCGGGAGTGGGGGAGCTGTTTTTT | CASSPAGVGELFF | - | TRBJ2-2 | TRBV5-1 | TRBD2
TGTGCCAGCAGTTATCAGGGCCCGGAGAAGACCCAGTACTTC | CASSYQGPEKTQYF | - | TRBJ2-5 | TRBV6-5 | -
TGTGCCAGCAGCGTGGTCACGGGGGCTTTGCAGTTCTTC | CASSVVTGALQFF | - | TRBJ2-1 | TRBV9 | -
TGTGCCAGCAGCTTAGGAGGGTCACCTGGAAACACCATATATTTT | CASSLGGSPGNTIYF | - | TRBJ1-3 | TRBV13 | -
TGTGCGCTCGGCCAGGGAGTAACCGGGGAGCTGTTTTTT | CALGQGVTGELFF | - | TRBJ2-2 | TRBV10-3 | -
TGTGCCAGCAGCTCCTGGGACGGGGAGCAGTACTTC | CASSSWDGEQYF | - | TRBJ2-7 | TRBV11-3 | -
TGTGCCAGCAGTTTCGGGGGGGATCAGCCCCAGCATTTT | CASSFGGDQPQHF | few | TRBJ1-5 | TRBV27 | -
TGTGCCAGCAGCCCTGGACAGGGAACCGGGGAGCTGTTTTTT | CASSPGQGTGELFF | - | TRBJ2-2 | TRBV28 | TRBD1
TGTGCCAGCAGCTTAACTCCTGGGAGCACTGAAGCTTTCTTT | CASSLTPGSTEAFF | - | TRBJ1-1 | TRBV5-6 | -
TGTGCCAGCAGTTACGCAGGGGGAGACGAGCAGTACTTC | CASSYAGGDEQYF | - | TRBJ2-7 | TRBV6-5 | TRBD1
TGTGCCAGCAGCTTGGGGGGGCCCACTGAAGCTTTCTTT | CASSLGGPTEAFF | - | TRBJ1-1 | TRBV5-6 | -
TGTGCCAGCAGTTTAACGGGGGGAGACACTGAAGCTTTCTTT | CASSLTGGDTEAFF | few | TRBJ1-1 | TRBV28 | -
TGTGCCAGCAGCCAAGACCCCAGGGAGCAGTACTTC | CASSQDPREQYF | once | TRBJ2-7 | TRBV4-2 | -
TGCGCCAGCAGCCAAGAGGGGGGGTCTGGCTACACCTTC | CASSQEGGSGYTF | - | TRBJ1-2 | TRBV4-1 | -
TGTGCCAGCAGCCAAGGAGGACAGCATTACGAGCAGTACTTC | CASSQGGQHYEQYF | - | TRBJ2-7 | TRBV14 | -
TGTGCCAGCAACCAACTAGCGGGGGTATACAATGAGCAGTTCTTC | CASNQLAGVYNEQFF | once | TRBJ2-1 | TRBV28 | TRBD2
TGTGCCATCAGTGATACGGGGGATAGCTCCTACGAGCAGTACTTC | CAISDTGDSSYEQYF | - | TRBJ2-7 | TRBV10-3 | -
TGTGCCAGCAGTTACCAGGGACAGGGATCAGCTTTCTTT | CASSYQGQGSAFF | - | TRBJ1-1 | TRBV6-5 | TRBD1
TGTGCCAGCAGCACCGCAGGGTCGGATACGCAGTATTTT | CASSTAGSDTQYF | - | TRBJ2-3 | TRBV5-4 | -
TGTGCCAGCAGTTTATCCCAAATCGGCGAGACCCAGTACTTC | CASSLSQIGETQYF | - | TRBJ2-5 | TRBV28 | -
TGCAGCGTTGAATCGACTGACTCCTACGAGCAGTACTTC | CSVESTDSYEQYF | - | TRBJ2-7 | TRBV29-1 | -
TGTGCCAGCAGCCCGCCGGACAGGCAGAATCAGCCCCAGCATTTT | CASSPPDRQNQPQHF | once | TRBJ1-5 | TRBV7-8 | TRBD1
TGCACCAGCAGCCAAGGGAGAGTGAATGGCTACACCTTC | CTSSQGRVNGYTF | few | TRBJ1-2 | TRBV1 | -
TGTGCCTGGAGTGAACAGGGGAATCAGCCCCAGCATTTT | CAWSEQGNQPQHF | few | TRBJ1-5 | TRBV30 | TRBD1
TGTGCCAGCAGCGGGGGAGGTGAGCAGTACTTC | CASSGGGEQYF | once | TRBJ2-7 | TRBV9 | -